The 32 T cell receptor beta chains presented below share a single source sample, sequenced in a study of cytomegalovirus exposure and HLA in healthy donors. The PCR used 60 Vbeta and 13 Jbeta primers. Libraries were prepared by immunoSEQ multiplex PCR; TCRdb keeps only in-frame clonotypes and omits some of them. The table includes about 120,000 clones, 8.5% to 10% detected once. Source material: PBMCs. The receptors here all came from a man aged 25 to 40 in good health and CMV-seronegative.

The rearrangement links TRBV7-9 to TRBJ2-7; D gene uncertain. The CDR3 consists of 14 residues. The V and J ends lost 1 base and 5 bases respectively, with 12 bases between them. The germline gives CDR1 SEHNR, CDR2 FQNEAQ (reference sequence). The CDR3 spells CASSLVDSIHEQYF. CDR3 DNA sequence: TGTGCCAGCAGCTTAGTAGATAGTATCCACGAGCAGTACTTC.

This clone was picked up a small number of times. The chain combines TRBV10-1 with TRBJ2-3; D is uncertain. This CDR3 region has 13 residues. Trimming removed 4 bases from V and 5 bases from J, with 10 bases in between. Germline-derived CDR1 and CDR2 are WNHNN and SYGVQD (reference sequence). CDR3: CASSVPEEDTQYF. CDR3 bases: TGCGCCAGCAGTGTCCCCGAGGAAGATACGCAGTATTTT.

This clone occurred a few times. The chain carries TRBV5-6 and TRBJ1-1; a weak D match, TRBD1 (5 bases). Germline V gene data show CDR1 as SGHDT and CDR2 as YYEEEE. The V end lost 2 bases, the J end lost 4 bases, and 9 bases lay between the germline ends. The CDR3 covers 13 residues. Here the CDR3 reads CASSFIRGTEAFF. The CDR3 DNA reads TGTGCCAGCAGCTTTATTAGGGGCACTGAAGCTTTCTTT.

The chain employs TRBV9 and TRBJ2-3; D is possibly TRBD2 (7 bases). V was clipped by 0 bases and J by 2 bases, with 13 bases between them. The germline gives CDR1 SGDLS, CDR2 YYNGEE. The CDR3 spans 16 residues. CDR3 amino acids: CASSVGGRGFTDTQYF. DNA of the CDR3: TGTGCCAGCAGCGTAGGGGGGCGGGGGTTCACAGATACGCAGTATTTT. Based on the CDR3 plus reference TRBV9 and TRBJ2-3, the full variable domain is DSGVTQTPKHLITATGQRVTLRCSPRSGDLSVYWYQQSLDQGLQFLIQYYNGEERAKGNILERFSAQQFPDLHSELNLSSLELGDSALYFCASSVGGRGFTDTQYFGPGTRLTVL.

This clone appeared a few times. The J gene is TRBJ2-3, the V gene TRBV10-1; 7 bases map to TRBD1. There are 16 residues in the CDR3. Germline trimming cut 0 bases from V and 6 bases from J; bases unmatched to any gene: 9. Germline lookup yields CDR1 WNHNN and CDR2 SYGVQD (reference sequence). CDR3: CASSESGTEITDTQYF. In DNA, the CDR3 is TGCGCCAGCAGTGAGTCGGGGACAGAAATCACCGATACGCAGTATTTT.

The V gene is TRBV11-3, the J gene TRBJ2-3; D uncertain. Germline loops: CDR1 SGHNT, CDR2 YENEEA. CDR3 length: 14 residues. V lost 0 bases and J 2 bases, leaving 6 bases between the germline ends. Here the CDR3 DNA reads TGTGCCAGCAGCTTAGAGGCCACCACAGATACGCAGTATTTT. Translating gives CASSLEATTDTQYF.

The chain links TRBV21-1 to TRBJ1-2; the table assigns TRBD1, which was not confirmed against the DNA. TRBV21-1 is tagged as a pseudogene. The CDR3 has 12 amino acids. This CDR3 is CARGQKIYGYTF. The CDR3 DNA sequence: TGTGCCAGGGGACAGAAAATCTATGGCTACACCTTC.

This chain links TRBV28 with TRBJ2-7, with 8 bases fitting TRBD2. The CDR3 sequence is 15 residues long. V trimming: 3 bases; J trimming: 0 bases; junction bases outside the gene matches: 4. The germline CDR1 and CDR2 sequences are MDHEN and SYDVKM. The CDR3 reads CASSFSSGGSYEQYF. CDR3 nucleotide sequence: TGTGCCAGCAGTTTTTCCAGCGGGGGCTCCTACGAGCAGTACTTC.

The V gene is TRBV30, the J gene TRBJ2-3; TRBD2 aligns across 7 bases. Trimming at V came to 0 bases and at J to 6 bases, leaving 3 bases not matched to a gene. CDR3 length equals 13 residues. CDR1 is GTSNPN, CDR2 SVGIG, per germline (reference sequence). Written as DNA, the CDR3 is TGTGCCTGGAGTGTGGGAGGGGCGGATACGCAGTATTTT. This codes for CAWSVGGADTQYF. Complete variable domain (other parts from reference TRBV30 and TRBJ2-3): SQTIHQWPATLVQPVGSPLSLECTVEGTSNPNLYWYRQAAGRGLQLLFYSVGIGQISSEVPQNLSASRPQDRQFILSSKKLLLSDSGFYLCAWSVGGADTQYFGPGTRLTVL.

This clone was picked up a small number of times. The CDR3 sequence is CASSADRGLDEQYF. Written as DNA, the CDR3 is TGTGCCAGCAGCGCCGACAGGGGGCTCGACGAGCAGTACTTC. The J gene is TRBJ2-7, the V gene TRBV9; 10 positions agree with TRBD1. The CDR3 is made up of 14 amino acids. With 3 bases clipped from V and 5 bases from J, the junction kept 5 bases outside the gene matches. CDR1 and CDR2 from the germline V gene are SGDLS and YYNGEE.

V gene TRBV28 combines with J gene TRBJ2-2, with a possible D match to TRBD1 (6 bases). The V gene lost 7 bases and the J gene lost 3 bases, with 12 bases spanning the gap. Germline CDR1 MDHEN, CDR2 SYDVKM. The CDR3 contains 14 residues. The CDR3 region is CASTRGSDTGELFF. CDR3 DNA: TGTGCCAGCACCAGGGGTTCGGACACCGGGGAGCTGTTTTTT.

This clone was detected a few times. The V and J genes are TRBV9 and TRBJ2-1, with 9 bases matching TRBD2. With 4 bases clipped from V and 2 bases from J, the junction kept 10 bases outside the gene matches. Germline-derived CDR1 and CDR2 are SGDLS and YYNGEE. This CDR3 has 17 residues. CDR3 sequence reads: CASSPRSGSITYNEQFF. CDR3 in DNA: TGTGCCAGCAGCCCTCGTAGCGGGAGTATCACCTACAATGAGCAGTTCTTC.

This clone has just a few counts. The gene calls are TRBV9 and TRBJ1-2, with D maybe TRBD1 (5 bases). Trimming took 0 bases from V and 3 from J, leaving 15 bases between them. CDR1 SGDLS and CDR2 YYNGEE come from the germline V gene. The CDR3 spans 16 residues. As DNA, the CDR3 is TGTGCCAGCAGCGTAGCTTTGGGGACTCCGGACTATGGCTACACCTTC. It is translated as CASSVALGTPDYGYTF.

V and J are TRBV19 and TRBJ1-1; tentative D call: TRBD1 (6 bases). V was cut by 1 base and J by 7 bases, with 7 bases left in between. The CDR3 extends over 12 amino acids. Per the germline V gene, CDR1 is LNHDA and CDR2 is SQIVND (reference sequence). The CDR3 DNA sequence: TGTGCCAGTAGTATAGGGACAGTTGAAGCTTTCTTT. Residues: CASSIGTVEAFF.

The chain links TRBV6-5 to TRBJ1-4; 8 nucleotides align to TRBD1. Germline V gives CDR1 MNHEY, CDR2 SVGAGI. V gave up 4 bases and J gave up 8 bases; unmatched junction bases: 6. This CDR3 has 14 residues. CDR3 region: CASSSGGQDEKLFF. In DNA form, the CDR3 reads TGTGCCAGCAGTTCGGGGGGACAGGACGAAAAACTGTTTTTT.

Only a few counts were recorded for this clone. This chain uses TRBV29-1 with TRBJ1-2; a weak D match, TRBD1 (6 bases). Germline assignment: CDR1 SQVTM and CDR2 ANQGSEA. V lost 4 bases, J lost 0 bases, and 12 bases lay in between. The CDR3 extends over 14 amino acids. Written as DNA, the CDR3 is TGCAGCGTTGTTGAGGGGGATTCTAACTATGGCTACACCTTC. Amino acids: CSVVEGDSNYGYTF.

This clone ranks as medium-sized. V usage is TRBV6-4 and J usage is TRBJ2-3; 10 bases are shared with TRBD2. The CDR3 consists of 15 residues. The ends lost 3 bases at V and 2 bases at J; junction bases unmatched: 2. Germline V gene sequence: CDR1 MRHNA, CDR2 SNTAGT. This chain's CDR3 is CASSESGGATDTQYF. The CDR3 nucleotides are TGTGCCAGCAGTGAAAGCGGGGGGGCCACAGATACGCAGTATTTT.

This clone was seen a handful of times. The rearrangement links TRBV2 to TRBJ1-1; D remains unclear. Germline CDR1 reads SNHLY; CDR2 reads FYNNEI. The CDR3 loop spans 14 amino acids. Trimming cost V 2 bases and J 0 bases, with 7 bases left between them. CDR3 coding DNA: TGTGCCAGCAGTGAAATGGGCATGAACACTGAAGCTTTCTTT. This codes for CASSEMGMNTEAFF.

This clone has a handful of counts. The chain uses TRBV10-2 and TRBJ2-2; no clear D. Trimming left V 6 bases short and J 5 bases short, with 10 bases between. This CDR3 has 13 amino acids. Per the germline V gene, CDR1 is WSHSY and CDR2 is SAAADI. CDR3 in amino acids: CASSRYYTGELFF. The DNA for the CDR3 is TGCGCCAGCAGCCGTTACTATACCGGGGAGCTGTTTTTT.

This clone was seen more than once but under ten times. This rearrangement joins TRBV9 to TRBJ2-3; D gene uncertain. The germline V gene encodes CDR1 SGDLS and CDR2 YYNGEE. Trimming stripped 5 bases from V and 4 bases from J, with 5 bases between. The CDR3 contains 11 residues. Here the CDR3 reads CASSAADTQYF. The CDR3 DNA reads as TGTGCCAGCAGTGCGGCAGATACGCAGTATTTT.

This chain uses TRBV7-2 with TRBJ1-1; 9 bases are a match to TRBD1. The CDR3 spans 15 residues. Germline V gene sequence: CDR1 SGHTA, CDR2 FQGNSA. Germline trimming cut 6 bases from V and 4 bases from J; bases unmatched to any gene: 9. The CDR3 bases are TGTGCCAGCAGGGAAAAGACAGGGGGAAGCACTGAAGCTTTCTTT. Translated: CASREKTGGSTEAFF.

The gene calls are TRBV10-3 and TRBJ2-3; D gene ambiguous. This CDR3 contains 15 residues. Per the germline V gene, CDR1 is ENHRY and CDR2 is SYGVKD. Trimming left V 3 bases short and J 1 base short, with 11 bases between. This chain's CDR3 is CAISDVRIGTDTQYF. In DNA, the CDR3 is TGTGCCATCAGTGATGTGAGGATAGGCACAGATACGCAGTATTTT.

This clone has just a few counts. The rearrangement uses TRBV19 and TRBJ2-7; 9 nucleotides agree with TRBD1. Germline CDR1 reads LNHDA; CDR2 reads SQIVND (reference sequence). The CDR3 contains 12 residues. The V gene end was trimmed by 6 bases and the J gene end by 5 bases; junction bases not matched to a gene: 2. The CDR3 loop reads CASRGQGHEQYF. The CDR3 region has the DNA TGTGCCAGTAGGGGACAGGGCCACGAGCAGTACTTC.

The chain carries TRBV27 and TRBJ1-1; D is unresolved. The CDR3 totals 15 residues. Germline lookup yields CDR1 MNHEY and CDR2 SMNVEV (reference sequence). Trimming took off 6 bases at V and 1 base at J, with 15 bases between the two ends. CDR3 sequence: CASRRWQVANTEAFF. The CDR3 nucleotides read TGTGCCAGCAGACGATGGCAGGTCGCGAACACTGAAGCTTTCTTT.

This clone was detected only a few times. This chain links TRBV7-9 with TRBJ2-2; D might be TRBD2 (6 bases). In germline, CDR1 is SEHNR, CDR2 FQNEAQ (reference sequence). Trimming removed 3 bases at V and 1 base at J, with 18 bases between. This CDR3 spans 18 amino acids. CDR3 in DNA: TGTGCCAGCAGCTTCTACAGAGGACTAACCAAGAACACCGGGGAGCTGTTTTTT. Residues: CASSFYRGLTKNTGELFF.

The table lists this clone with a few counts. CDR3 DNA: TGTGCCAGCAGTGTATCGCGCGGGAGCTCCTACGAGCAGTACTTC. It specifies CASSVSRGSSYEQYF. The chain employs TRBV2 and TRBJ2-7, with 7 bases that match TRBD2. Trimming took 4 bases from V and 0 from J; bases not matched to a gene: 6. The CDR3 loop spans 15 amino acids. Per germline, CDR1 SNHLY and CDR2 FYNNEI.

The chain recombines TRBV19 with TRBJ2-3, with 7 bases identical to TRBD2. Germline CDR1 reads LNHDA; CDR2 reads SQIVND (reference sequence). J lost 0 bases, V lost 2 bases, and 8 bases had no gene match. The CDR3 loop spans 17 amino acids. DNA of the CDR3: TGTGCCAGTAGTATACTTTATGGGGGGGGAAGCACAGATACGCAGTATTTT. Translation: CASSILYGGGSTDTQYF.

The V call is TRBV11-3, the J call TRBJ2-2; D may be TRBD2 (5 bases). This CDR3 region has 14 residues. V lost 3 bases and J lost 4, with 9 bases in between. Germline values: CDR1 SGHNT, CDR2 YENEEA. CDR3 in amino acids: CASSFSGGTGELFF. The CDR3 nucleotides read TGTGCCAGCAGCTTCAGCGGAGGCACCGGGGAGCTGTTTTTT.

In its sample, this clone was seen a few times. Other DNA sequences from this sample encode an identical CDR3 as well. The CDR3 DNA sequence: TGTGCCAGTAGTATACTGGGACAGGGATACGAGCAGTACTTC. This gives the protein CASSILGQGYEQYF. V gene TRBV19 combines with J gene TRBJ2-7, with 9 bases identical to TRBD1. Germline trimming cut 2 bases from V and 4 bases from J; bases unmatched to any gene: 3. Germline CDR1 and CDR2: LNHDA and SQIVND (reference sequence). The CDR3 consists of 14 residues.

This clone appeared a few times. This CDR3 is CASSFVAGTYNEQFF. The CDR3 DNA reads as TGTGCCAGCAGCTTCGTTGCGGGGACTTACAATGAGCAGTTCTTC. The V and J genes are TRBV7-9 and TRBJ2-1; perhaps TRBD2 as D (6 bases). CDR3 length: 15 residues. Germline-derived CDR1 and CDR2 are SEHNR and FQNEAQ (reference sequence). V lost 3 bases, J lost 4 bases, and 13 bases lay in between.

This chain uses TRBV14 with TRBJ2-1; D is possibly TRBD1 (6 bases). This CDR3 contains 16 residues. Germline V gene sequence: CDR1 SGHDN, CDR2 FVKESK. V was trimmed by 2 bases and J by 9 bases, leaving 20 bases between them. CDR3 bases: TGTGCCAGCAGCCAATGGGGCAGGGGTGGGATATCTGAGCAGTTCTTC. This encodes CASSQWGRGGISEQFF. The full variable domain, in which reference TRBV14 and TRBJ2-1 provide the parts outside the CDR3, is EAGVTQFPSHSVIEKGQTVTLRCDPISGHDNLYWYRRVMGKEIKFLLHFVKESKQDESGMPNNRFLAERTGGTYSTLKVQPAELEDSGVYFCASSQWGRGGISEQFFGPGTRLTVL.

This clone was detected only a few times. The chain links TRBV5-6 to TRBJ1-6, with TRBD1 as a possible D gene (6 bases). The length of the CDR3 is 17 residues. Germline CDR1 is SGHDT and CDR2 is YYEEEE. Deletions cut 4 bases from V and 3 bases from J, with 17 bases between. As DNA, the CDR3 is TGTGCCAGCAGCGTGAGGACAGCATACTACTATAATTCACCCCTCCACTTT. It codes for CASSVRTAYYYNSPLHF.